This T cell receptor (beta chain) was found in a study of OX40 agonist ivuxolimab in advanced cancers. Across the study: All patients had ivuxolimab intravenously every 2 weeks at 0.01 to 10 mg/kg.

About this clone: Its specificity is not known.

Findings of the study overall: The CD4+ and CD8+ T cells in the blood had expanded clonally by week 6 at 0.1 to 3.0 mg/kg. Some of the lowest clonal expansion was seen in partial responders at 0.1-3.0 mg/kg.

Germline CDR1 reads SEHNR; CDR2 reads FQNEAQ (reference sequence). The CDR3 runs 14 residues. V was pared by 3 bases and J by 1 base, with 9 bases between. Only in-frame clones appear in the TCRdb table, and some are missing; sequencing was by immunoSEQ multiplex PCR. The sample shows roughly 36,000 clones, roughly 71% of them seen only once. This chain links TRBV7-9 with TRBJ2-5; maybe TRBD1 (5 bases). The receptor was isolated from an adult with an advanced solid tumor such as melanoma, head and neck, liver or kidney cancer. Material: CD4+ or CD8+ T cells sorted from blood, obtained in a trial of the OX40 agonist ivuxolimab. The CDR3 DNA follows: TGTGCCAGCAGCTTCGCAGGGCTCCAAGAGACCCAGTACTTC. Amino acid sequence: CASSFAGLQETQYF.